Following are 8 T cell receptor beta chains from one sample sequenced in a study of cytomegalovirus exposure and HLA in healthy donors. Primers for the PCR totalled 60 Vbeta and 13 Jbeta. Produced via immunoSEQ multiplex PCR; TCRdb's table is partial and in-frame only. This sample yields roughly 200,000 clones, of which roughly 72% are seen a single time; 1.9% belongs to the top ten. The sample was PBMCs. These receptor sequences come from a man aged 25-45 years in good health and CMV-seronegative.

The CDR3 DNA is TGTGCCAGCGGAAAAGGGACAGGGGGGTTAAAACTGTTTTTT. Protein sequence: CASGKGTGGLKLFF. The V call is TRBV6-6, the J call TRBJ1-4; 11 bases are a match to TRBD1. The CDR3 has 14 amino acids. The germline V gene encodes CDR1 MNHNY and CDR2 SVGAGI (reference sequence). The trim removed 8 bases at V and 10 bases at J, leaving 9 bases unmatched.

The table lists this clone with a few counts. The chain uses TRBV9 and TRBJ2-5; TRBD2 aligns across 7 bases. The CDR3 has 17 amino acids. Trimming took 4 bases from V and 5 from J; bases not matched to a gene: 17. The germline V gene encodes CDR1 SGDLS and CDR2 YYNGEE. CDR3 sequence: CASSFSVGGSARETQYF. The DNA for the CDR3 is TGTGCCAGCAGCTTCTCTGTCGGCGGGAGCGCCCGGGAGACCCAGTACTTC.

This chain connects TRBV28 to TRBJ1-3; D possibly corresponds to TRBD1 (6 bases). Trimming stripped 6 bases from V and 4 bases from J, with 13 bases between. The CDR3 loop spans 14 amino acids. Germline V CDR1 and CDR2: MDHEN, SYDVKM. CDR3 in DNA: TGTGCCAGCAGAACAGGGAGGGCAGGAAACACCATATATTTT. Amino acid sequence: CASRTGRAGNTIYF. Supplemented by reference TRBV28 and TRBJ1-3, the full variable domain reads DVKVTQSSRYLVKRTGEKVFLECVQDMDHENMFWYRQDPGLGLRLIYFSYDVKMKEKGDIPEGYSVSREKKERFSLILESASTNQTSMYLCASRTGRAGNTIYFGEGSWLTVV.

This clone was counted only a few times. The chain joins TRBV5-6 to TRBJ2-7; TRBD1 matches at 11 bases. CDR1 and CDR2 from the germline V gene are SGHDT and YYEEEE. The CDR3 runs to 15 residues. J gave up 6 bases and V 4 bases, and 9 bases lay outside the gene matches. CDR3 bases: TGTGCCAGCAGCATACCCGGGACAGGGGGTGCCGAGCAGTACTTC. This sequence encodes CASSIPGTGGAEQYF.

CDR3 nucleotides: TGCGCCAGCAGCTTACTAGCGGGAGACATCAGGGGTAGCTATGAGCAGTTCTTC. This encodes CASSLLAGDIRGSYEQFF. The V gene is TRBV5-1, the J gene TRBJ2-1; 11 bases line up with TRBD2. The CDR3 has 18 amino acids. In germline, CDR1 is SGHRS, CDR2 YFSETQ. Unmatched junction bases numbered 15, after V lost 2 bases and J lost 8 bases.

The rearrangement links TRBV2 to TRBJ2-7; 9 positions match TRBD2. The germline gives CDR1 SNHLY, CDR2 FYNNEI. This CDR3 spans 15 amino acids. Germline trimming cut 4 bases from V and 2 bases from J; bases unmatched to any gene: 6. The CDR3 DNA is TGTGCCAGCAGTGTAAGTAGCGGGAGTGCCTACGAGCAGTACTTC. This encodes CASSVSSGSAYEQYF.

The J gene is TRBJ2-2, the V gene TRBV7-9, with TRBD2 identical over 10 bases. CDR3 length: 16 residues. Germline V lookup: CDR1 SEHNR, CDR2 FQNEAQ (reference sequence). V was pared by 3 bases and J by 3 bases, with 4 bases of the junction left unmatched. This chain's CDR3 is CASSLRLAGHTGELFF. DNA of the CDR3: TGTGCCAGCAGCTTGAGACTAGCGGGCCACACCGGGGAGCTGTTTTTT.

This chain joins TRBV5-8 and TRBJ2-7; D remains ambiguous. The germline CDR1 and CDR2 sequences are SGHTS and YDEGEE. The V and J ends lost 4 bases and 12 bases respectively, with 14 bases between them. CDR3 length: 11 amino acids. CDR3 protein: CASSRVADRYF. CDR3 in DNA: TGTGCCAGCAGCCGAGTCGCGGATCGGTACTTC.